These 25 T cell receptor beta chains originate from one sample sequenced in a study of cytomegalovirus exposure and HLA in healthy donors. With 60 Vbeta and 13 Jbeta primers, the PCR was carried out. Data came from immunoSEQ multiplex PCR; TCRdb stores just in-frame clones and leaves some out. The sample shows about 150,000 clones, 60% to 85% of them seen only once. Sequenced sample: PBMCs. The receptors originated from a woman in her forties in good health and CMV-seropositive.

This clone has only one observation. V gene TRBV19 combines with J gene TRBJ1-2; 8 bases line up with TRBD1. The CDR3 has 15 residues. The germline gives CDR1 LNHDA, CDR2 SQIVND (reference sequence). Germline trimming cut 1 base from V and 4 bases from J; bases unmatched to any gene: 5. The CDR3: CASSIGTGLGYGYTF. Here the CDR3 DNA reads TGTGCCAGTAGTATAGGGACAGGGCTGGGCTATGGCTACACCTTC.

This clone has just a few counts. V is TRBV7-6 and J is TRBJ1-4; tentative D call: TRBD1 (5 bases). Trimming took 5 bases from V and 8 from J, leaving 18 bases between them. The CDR3 length is 15 residues. Germline CDR1 reads SGHVS; CDR2 reads FNYEAQ. CDR3 in amino acids: CASSPVRGVREKLFF. CDR3 DNA sequence: TGTGCCAGCAGCCCCGTGCGGGGGGTTCGGGAAAAACTGTTTTTT.

The V gene is TRBV11-3, the J gene TRBJ2-1, with 14 positions matching TRBD2. The germline gives CDR1 SGHNT, CDR2 YENEEA. This CDR3 contains 15 residues. V was clipped by 4 bases and J by 9 bases; unmatched bases: 5. CDR3 loop: CASSYGTSGGGEQFF. DNA for the CDR3: TGTGCCAGCAGCTACGGGACTAGCGGGGGAGGTGAGCAGTTCTTC. The complete variable domain, with remaining parts taken from reference TRBV11-3 and TRBJ2-1, reads EAGVVQSPRYKIIEKKQPVAFWCNPISGHNTLYWYLQNLGQGPELLIRYENEEAVDDSQLPKDRFSAERLKGVDSTLKIQPAELGDSAVYLCASSYGTSGGGEQFFGPGTRLTVL.

This clone was picked up a small number of times. The rearrangement joins TRBV9 to TRBJ2-2; D not certain. Trimming left V 4 bases short and J 6 bases short, with 13 bases between. The germline V gene encodes CDR1 SGDLS and CDR2 YYNGEE. The CDR3 covers 14 residues. CDR3 nucleotide sequence: TGTGCCAGCAGCATCTCGCTGAGTTCCGGGGAGCTGTTTTTT. Protein: CASSISLSSGELFF.

This clone occurred a few times. This chain links TRBV6-6 with TRBJ2-2, with D tentatively TRBD1 (6 bases). Germline values: CDR1 MNHNY, CDR2 SVGAGI (reference sequence). Trimming left V 7 bases short and J 3 bases short, with 15 bases between. CDR3 size: 15 residues. CDR3 in amino acids: CASTPLGADTGELFF. The CDR3 coding sequence is TGTGCCAGCACCCCCCTGGGGGCCGACACCGGGGAGCTGTTTTTT.

The V gene is TRBV27, the J gene TRBJ2-7; 9 nucleotides match TRBD2. V gave up 4 bases and J gave up 2 bases; unmatched junction bases: 12. Germline loops: CDR1 MNHEY, CDR2 SMNVEV (reference sequence). This CDR3 comprises 17 residues. The CDR3 region is CASSSSSIAGEPYEQYF. DNA for the CDR3: TGTGCCAGCAGTTCCTCATCTATAGCGGGGGAACCCTACGAGCAGTACTTC.

This chain joins TRBV25-1 and TRBJ2-5; 8 nucleotides match TRBD1. Losses at the gene ends were 3 bases for V and 5 bases for J; bases not matched to a gene: 5. The CDR3 has 14 residues. Per germline, CDR1 MGHDK and CDR2 SYGVNS. Written as DNA, the CDR3 is TGTGCCAGCAGTGAGGACAGGGTTTTGGAGACCCAGTACTTC. This sequence encodes CASSEDRVLETQYF.

This clone was observed a handful of times. This sequence may be a read error, since a much larger clone differs from it by one base. This sample includes further DNA sequences coding for the same CDR3. The chain combines TRBV9 with TRBJ1-1; 7 nucleotides line up with TRBD1. The germline gives CDR1 SGDLS, CDR2 YYNGEE. The CDR3 totals 15 residues. In nucleotides, the CDR3 is TGTGCTAGCAGCGTAGTCCAGGGGGATGGTACTGAAGCTTTCTTT. It is translated as CASSVVQGDGTEAFF. Using reference TRBV9 and TRBJ1-1 for the parts outside the CDR3, the full variable domain is DSGVTQTPKHLITATGQRVTLRCSPRSGDLSVYWYQQSLDQGLQFLIQYYNGEERAKGNILERFSAQQFPDLHSELNLSSLELGDSALYFCASSVVQGDGTEAFFGQGTRLTVV.

This clone came up once. CDR3 sequence: CSDDSGTHTYEQYF. The CDR3 DNA reads as TGCAGCGACGACTCCGGGACACACACCTACGAGCAGTACTTC. The genes are TRBV29-1 and TRBJ2-7, with D tentatively TRBD1 (6 bases). Trimming pared 7 bases from V and 2 bases from J, leaving 18 bases between. This CDR3 contains 14 residues. Germline loops: CDR1 SQVTM, CDR2 ANQGSEA.

V usage is TRBV4-1 and J usage is TRBJ1-4; 12 positions match TRBD1. This CDR3 contains 17 residues. Germline values: CDR1 MGHRA, CDR2 YSYEKL. V trimming: 4 bases; J trimming: 3 bases; junction bases outside the gene matches: 6. CDR3 in DNA: TGCGCCAGCAGCCGGGGACAGGGGGCTCGGTCTAATGAAAAACTGTTTTTT. It codes for CASSRGQGARSNEKLFF.

The genes are TRBV5-6 and TRBJ2-3; TRBD2 matches 8 bases. The CDR3 is made up of 17 amino acids. Losses at the gene ends were 4 bases for V and 6 bases for J; bases not matched to a gene: 16. CDR1 SGHDT and CDR2 YYEEEE come from the germline V gene. CDR3 DNA: TGTGCCAGCAGCGCTGCCGGGACTAGGGGGGCGTCGGATACGCAGTATTTT. As protein: CASSAAGTRGASDTQYF.

The chain recombines TRBV19 with TRBJ2-7; the match to TRBD1 covers 7 bases. This CDR3 contains 15 residues. The V and J ends lost 0 bases and 1 base, in that order; junction bases with no gene match: 3. The germline V gene has CDR1 LNHDA and CDR2 SQIVND (reference sequence). CDR3 protein: CASSIDGTASYEQYF. CDR3 nucleotide sequence: TGTGCCAGTAGTATAGACGGGACAGCTTCCTACGAGCAGTACTTC.

This clone appeared once. The chain uses TRBV18 and TRBJ1-1; 8 bases match TRBD1. CDR1 KGHSH and CDR2 LQKENI come from the germline V gene. The CDR3 has 15 amino acids. V dropped 6 bases and J dropped 1; count of bases not matched to a gene: 7. This CDR3 reads CASSDRTGWNTEAFF. In DNA form, the CDR3 reads TGTGCCAGCTCTGACCGGACAGGGTGGAACACTGAAGCTTTCTTT.

The genes are TRBV7-8 and TRBJ2-1; D possibly corresponds to TRBD2 (5 bases). The CDR3 has 21 amino acids. Trimming cost V 6 bases and J 9 bases, with 39 bases left between them. Germline V gene lookup returns CDR1 SGHVS and CDR2 FQNEAQ. The CDR3, as DNA: TGTGCCAGCAGTAGCTCGAGGTTAGCAACCCGATCGCACCAGCAAGGGAGTGAGCAGTTCTTC. Encoded protein: CASSSSRLATRSHQQGSEQFF.

J is TRBJ1-6 and V is TRBV18; D remains unclear. In germline, CDR1 is KGHSH, CDR2 LQKENI. Trimming pared 4 bases from V and 7 bases from J, leaving 8 bases between. The CDR3 contains 13 residues. The CDR3 region has the DNA TGTGCCAGCTCACTAAACACGAATTCACCCCTCCACTTT. Its protein is CASSLNTNSPLHF.

The chain recombines TRBV7-8 with TRBJ2-3, with TRBD2 identical over 9 bases. The CDR3 runs to 17 residues. J was trimmed by 5 bases and V by 1 base; bases with no gene match: 10. CDR1 is SGHVS, CDR2 FQNEAQ, per germline. For the CDR3, the DNA is TGTGCCAGCAGCTTAGGAGTGGTGCGGGGGGGGAAAGATACGCAGTATTTT. The encoded protein is CASSLGVVRGGKDTQYF.

V gene TRBV10-1 combines with J gene TRBJ1-5; D may be TRBD1 (6 bases). V lost 6 bases to trimming and J lost 6 bases, with 12 bases between them. CDR1 is WNHNN, CDR2 SYGVQD, per germline (reference sequence). The CDR3 length is 13 residues. CDR3 residues: CASRTGRAQPQHF. DNA for the CDR3: TGCGCCAGCAGAACAGGGAGAGCTCAGCCCCAGCATTTT.

The chain carries TRBV29-1 and TRBJ1-2; D gene ambiguous. V gave up 4 bases and J gave up 5 bases, with 17 bases separating them. Germline loops: CDR1 SQVTM, CDR2 ANQGSEA. The CDR3 length is 14 residues. The DNA of the CDR3 is TGCAGCGTTGGAGGTATGGGCAGAGGGTATGGCTACACCTTC. This translates into CSVGGMGRGYGYTF.

V and J are TRBV30 and TRBJ1-1, with TRBD1 as a possible D gene (5 bases). V lost 4 bases and J lost 5, with 14 bases in between. Looked up from germline, CDR1 is GTSNPN and CDR2 is SVGIG (reference sequence). The length of the CDR3 is 13 residues. Here the CDR3 reads CAWTTGGGTEAFF. The CDR3 DNA reads TGTGCCTGGACGACGGGTGGGGGGACTGAAGCTTTCTTT.

The chain joins TRBV6-6 to TRBJ1-1, with 9 bases that match TRBD1. The trim removed 6 bases at V and 6 bases at J, leaving 11 bases unmatched. CDR1 and CDR2 (germline): MNHNY, SVGAGI (reference sequence). The CDR3 is made up of 15 amino acids. The CDR3 protein is CASRPIGTGQSEAFF. CDR3 bases: TGTGCCAGCAGGCCTATCGGGACAGGGCAGTCTGAAGCTTTCTTT.

This chain uses TRBV7-6 with TRBJ1-1; D is uncertain. The V and J ends lost 5 bases and 7 bases respectively, with 14 bases between them. CDR1 is SGHVS and CDR2 is FNYEAQ in the germline V gene. This CDR3 has 13 residues. CDR3 DNA sequence: TGTGCCAGCAGCAAAGACCTAGGTGATGAAGCTTTCTTT. This codes for CASSKDLGDEAFF. Supplemented by reference TRBV7-6 and TRBJ1-1, the full variable domain reads GAGVSQSPRYKVTKRGQDVALRCDPISGHVSLYWYRQALGQGPEFLTYFNYEAQQDKSGLPNDRFSAERPEGSISTLTIQRTEQRDSAMYRCASSKDLGDEAFFGQGTRLTVV.

As to this clone: At the DNA level, this CDR3 is encoded by other sequences in the same sample as well. J is TRBJ2-1 and V is TRBV9, with D possibly TRBD2 on 6 matching bases. The ends were cut back, 2 bases at V and 4 bases at J, with 10 bases in the middle. Germline V gene lookup returns CDR1 SGDLS and CDR2 YYNGEE. The CDR3 sequence is 14 residues long. CDR3 DNA sequence: TGTGCCAGCAGCGTTGGCGGGGATTACAATGAGCAGTTCTTC. This translates into CASSVGGDYNEQFF.

This clone showed up just a few times. The J gene is TRBJ1-5, the V gene TRBV6-5; possibly TRBD1 for D (5 bases). The CDR3 consists of 14 residues. Germline CDR1 MNHEY, CDR2 SVGAGI. The V gene lost 5 bases and the J gene lost 3 bases, with 11 bases spanning the gap. This CDR3 reads CASSERQSNQPQHF. The DNA for the CDR3 is TGTGCCAGCAGTGAAAGACAGTCCAATCAGCCCCAGCATTTT.

The gene calls are TRBV5-5 and TRBJ1-1; D is possibly TRBD1 (6 bases). Per germline, CDR1 SGHKS and CDR2 YYEKEE (reference sequence). Deletions cut 5 bases from V and 2 bases from J, with 13 bases between. CDR3 length equals 14 residues. The CDR3 coding sequence is TGTGCCAGCAGAGCACAGGGAGAAAACACTGAAGCTTTCTTT. Translating it yields CASRAQGENTEAFF.

The rearrangement uses TRBV7-3 and TRBJ2-1, with 8 bases identical to TRBD2. There are 15 residues in the CDR3. Germline lookup yields CDR1 SGHTA and CDR2 FQGTGA. Unmatched junction bases numbered 10, after V lost 6 bases and J lost 6 bases. The CDR3 region has the DNA TGTGCCAGCAGTCAGGGGTTAGCGGGGACCAATGAGCAGTTCTTC. Encoded protein: CASSQGLAGTNEQFF.